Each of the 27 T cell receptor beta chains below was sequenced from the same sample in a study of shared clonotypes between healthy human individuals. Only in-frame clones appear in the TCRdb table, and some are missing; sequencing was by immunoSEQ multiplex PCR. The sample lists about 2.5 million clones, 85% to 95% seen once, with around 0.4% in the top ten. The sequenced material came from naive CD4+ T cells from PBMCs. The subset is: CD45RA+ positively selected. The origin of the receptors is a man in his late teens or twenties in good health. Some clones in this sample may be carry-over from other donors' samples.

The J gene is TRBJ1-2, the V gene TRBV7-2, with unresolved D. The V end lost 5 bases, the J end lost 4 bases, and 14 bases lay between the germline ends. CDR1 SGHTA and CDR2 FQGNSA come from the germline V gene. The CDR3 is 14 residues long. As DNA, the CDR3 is TGTGCCAGCAGCATCCAGACACCCTTCTATGGCTACACCTTC. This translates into CASSIQTPFYGYTF.

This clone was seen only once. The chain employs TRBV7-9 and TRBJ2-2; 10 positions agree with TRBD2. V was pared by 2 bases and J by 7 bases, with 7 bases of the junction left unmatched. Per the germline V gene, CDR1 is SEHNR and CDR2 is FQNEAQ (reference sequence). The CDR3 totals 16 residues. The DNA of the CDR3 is TGTGCCAGCAGCTTATTTGGCCTAGCGGGAGTCGGGGAGCTGTTTTTT. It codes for CASSLFGLAGVGELFF.

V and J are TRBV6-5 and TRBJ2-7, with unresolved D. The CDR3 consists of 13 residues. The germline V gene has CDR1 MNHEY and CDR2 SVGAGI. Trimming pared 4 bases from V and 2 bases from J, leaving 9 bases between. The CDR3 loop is CASSFRLPYEQYF. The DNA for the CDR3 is TGTGCCAGCAGTTTCAGGCTACCCTACGAGCAGTACTTC.

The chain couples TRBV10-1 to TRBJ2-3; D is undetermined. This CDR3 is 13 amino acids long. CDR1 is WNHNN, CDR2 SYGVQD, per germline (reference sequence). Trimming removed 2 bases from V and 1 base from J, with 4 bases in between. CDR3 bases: TGCGCCAGCAGTGAGACAGGCACAGATACGCAGTATTTT. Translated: CASSETGTDTQYF.

The CDR3 protein is CASTRGLNTEAFF. The CDR3 DNA is TGTGCCAGCACGAGGGGGTTGAACACTGAAGCTTTCTTT. The rearrangement joins TRBV14 to TRBJ1-1, with a tentative D call TRBD1 (6 bases). V lost 7 bases, J lost 0 bases, and 9 bases lay in between. Germline V CDR1 and CDR2: SGHDN, FVKESK. The CDR3 runs 13 residues. The variable domain in full, with the rest retrieved from reference TRBV14 and TRBJ1-1, is EAGVTQFPSHSVIEKGQTVTLRCDPISGHDNLYWYRRVMGKEIKFLLHFVKESKQDESGMPNNRFLAERTGGTYSTLKVQPAELEDSGVYFCASTRGLNTEAFFGQGTRLTVV.

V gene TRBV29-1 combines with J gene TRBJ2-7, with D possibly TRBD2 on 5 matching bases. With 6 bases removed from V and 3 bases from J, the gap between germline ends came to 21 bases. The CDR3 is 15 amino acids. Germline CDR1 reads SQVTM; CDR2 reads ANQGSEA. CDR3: CSVATPRTSDYEQYF. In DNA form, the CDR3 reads TGCAGCGTGGCTACCCCCCGGACTTCGGACTACGAGCAGTACTTC.

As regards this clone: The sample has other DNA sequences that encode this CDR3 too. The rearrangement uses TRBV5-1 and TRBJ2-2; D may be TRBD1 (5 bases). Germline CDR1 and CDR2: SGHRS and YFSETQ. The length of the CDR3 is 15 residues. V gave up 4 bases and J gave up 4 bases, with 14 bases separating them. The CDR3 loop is CASSPGAGPTGELFF. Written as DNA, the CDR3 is TGCGCCAGCAGCCCTGGGGCAGGCCCCACCGGGGAGCTGTTTTTT. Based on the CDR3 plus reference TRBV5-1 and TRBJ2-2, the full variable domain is KAGVTQTPRYLIKTRGQQVTLSCSPISGHRSVSWYQQTPGQGLQFLFEYFSETQRNKGNFPGRFSGRQFSNSRSEMNVSTLELGDSALYLCASSPGAGPTGELFFGEGSRLTVL.

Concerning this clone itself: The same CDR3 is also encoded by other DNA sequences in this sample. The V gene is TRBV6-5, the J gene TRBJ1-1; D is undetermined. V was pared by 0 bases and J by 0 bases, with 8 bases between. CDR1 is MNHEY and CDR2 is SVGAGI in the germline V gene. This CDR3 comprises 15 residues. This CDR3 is CASSYSRDLNTEAFF. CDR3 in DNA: TGTGCCAGCAGTTACTCGAGGGATTTGAACACTGAAGCTTTCTTT.

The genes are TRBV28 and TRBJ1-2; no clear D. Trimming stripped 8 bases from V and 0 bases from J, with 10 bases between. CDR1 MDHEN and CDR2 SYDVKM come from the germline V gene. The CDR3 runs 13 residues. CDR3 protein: CASLSQANYGYTF. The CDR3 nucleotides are TGTGCCAGCTTAAGTCAGGCTAACTATGGCTACACCTTC.

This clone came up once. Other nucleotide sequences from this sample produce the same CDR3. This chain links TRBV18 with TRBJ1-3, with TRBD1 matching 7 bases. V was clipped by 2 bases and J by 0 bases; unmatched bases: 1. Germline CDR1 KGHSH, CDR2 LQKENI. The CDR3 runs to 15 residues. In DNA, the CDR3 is TGTGCCAGCTCACCAGGGACAGTCTCTGGAAACACCATATATTTT. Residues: CASSPGTVSGNTIYF.

The CDR3 protein is CASRGDSNEKLFF. DNA for the CDR3: TGTGCCAGCAGGGGGGACAGTAATGAAAAACTGTTTTTT. The J gene is TRBJ1-4, the V gene TRBV28; 7 nucleotides align to TRBD1. Germline values: CDR1 MDHEN, CDR2 SYDVKM. Trimming cost V 6 bases and J 4 bases; bases outside gene matches: 2. The CDR3 has 13 residues. Complete variable domain (other parts from reference TRBV28 and TRBJ1-4): DVKVTQSSRYLVKRTGEKVFLECVQDMDHENMFWYRQDPGLGLRLIYFSYDVKMKEKGDIPEGYSVSREKKERFSLILESASTNQTSMYLCASRGDSNEKLFFGSGTQLSVL.

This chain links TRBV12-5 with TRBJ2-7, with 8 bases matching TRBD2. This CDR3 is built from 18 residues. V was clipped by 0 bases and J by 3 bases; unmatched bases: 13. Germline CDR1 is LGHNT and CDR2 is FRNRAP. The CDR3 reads CASGLVRVLAEKRYEQYF. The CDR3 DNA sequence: TGTGCTAGTGGTTTGGTACGGGTACTAGCGGAAAAACGCTACGAGCAGTACTTC.

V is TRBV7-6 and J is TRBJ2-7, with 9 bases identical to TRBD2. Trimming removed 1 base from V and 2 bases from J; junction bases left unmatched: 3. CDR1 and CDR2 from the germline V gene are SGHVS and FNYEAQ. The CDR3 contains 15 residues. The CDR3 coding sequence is TGTGCCAGCAGCTTAGGTAGCGGGAGTCCCTACGAGCAGTACTTC. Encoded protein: CASSLGSGSPYEQYF.

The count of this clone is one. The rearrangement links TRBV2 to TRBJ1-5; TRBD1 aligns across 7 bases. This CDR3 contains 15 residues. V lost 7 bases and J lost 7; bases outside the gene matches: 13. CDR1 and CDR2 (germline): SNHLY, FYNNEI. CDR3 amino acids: CASNWSDRLGQPQHF. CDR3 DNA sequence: TGTGCCAGCAATTGGTCGGACAGGCTCGGACAGCCCCAGCATTTT.

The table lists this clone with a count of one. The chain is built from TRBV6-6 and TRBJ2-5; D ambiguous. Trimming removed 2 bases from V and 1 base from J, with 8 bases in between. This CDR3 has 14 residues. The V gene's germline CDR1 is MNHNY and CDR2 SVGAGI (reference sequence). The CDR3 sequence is CASSYRSPQETQYF. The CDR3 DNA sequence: TGTGCCAGCAGTTACAGGTCCCCCCAAGAGACCCAGTACTTC.

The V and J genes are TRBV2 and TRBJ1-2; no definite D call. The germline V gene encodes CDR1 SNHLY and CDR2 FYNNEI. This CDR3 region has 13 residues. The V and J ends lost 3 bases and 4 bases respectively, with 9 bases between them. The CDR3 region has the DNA TGTGCCAGCAGTGACGGGGAATTCTATGGCTACACCTTC. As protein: CASSDGEFYGYTF. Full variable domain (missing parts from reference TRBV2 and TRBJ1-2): EPEVTQTPSHQVTQMGQEVILRCVPISNHLYFYWYRQILGQKVEFLVSFYNNEISEKSEIFDDQFSVERPDGSNFTLKIRSTKLEDSAMYFCASSDGEFYGYTFGSGTRLTVV.

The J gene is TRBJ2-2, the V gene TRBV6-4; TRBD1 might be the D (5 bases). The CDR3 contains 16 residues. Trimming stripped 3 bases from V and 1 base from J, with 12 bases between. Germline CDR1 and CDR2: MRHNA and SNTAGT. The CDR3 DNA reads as TGTGCCAGCAGTGAACAGGCTAGAGGGAACACCGGGGAGCTGTTTTTT. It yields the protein CASSEQARGNTGELFF.

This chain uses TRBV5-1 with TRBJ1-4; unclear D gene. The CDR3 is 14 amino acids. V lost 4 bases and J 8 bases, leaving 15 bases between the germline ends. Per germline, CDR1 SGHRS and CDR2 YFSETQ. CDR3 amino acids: CASSAGLGGEKLFF. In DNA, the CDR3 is TGCGCCAGCAGCGCAGGCCTCGGAGGGGAAAAACTGTTTTTT. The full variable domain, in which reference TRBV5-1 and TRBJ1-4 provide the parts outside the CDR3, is KAGVTQTPRYLIKTRGQQVTLSCSPISGHRSVSWYQQTPGQGLQFLFEYFSETQRNKGNFPGRFSGRQFSNSRSEMNVSTLELGDSALYLCASSAGLGGEKLFFGSGTQLSVL.

The CDR3 DNA reads TGTGCCAGCAGCTTAACTTCGGGACAGGGGGCAGCTGAGCAGTTCTTC. Translated: CASSLTSGQGAAEQFF. The chain carries TRBV7-3 and TRBJ2-1; 12 nucleotides agree with TRBD1. The CDR3 is 16 residues long. Trimming took 0 bases from V and 9 from J; bases not matched to a gene: 6. Per germline, CDR1 SGHTA and CDR2 FQGTGA.

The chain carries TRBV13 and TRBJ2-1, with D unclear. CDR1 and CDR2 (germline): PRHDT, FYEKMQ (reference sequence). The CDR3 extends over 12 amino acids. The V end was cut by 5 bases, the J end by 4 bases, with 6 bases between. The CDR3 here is CASSPRYNEQFF. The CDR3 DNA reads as TGTGCCAGCAGCCCTCGATACAATGAGCAGTTCTTC.

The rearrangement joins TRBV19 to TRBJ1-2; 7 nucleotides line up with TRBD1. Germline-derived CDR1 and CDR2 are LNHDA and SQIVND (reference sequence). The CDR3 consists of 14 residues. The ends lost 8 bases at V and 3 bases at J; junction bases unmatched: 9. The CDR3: CASVATGNDYGYTF. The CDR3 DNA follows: TGTGCCAGTGTGGCGACAGGGAATGACTATGGCTACACCTTC.

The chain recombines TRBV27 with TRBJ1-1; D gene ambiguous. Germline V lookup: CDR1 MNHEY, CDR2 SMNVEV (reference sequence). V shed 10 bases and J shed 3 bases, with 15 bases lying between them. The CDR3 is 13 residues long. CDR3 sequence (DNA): TGTGCCACCCGGAGAAGTCTGCACACTGAAGCTTTCTTT. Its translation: CATRRSLHTEAFF.

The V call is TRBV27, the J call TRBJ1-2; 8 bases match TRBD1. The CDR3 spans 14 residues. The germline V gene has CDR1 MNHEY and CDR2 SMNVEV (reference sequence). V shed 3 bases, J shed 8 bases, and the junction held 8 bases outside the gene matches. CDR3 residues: CASSFGDRPGGYTF. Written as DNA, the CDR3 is TGTGCCAGCAGTTTTGGGGACAGGCCAGGGGGCTACACCTTC.

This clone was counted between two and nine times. CDR3 nucleotide sequence: TGTGCCAGCAGTCCCCTGACCCAGGGTAGGCCCTACGAGCAGTACTTC. This sequence encodes CASSPLTQGRPYEQYF. This chain links TRBV28 with TRBJ2-7; TRBD1 is a possible D gene (5 bases). The CDR3 has 16 amino acids. V lost 5 bases to trimming and J lost 2 bases, with 19 bases between them. Looked up from germline, CDR1 is MDHEN and CDR2 is SYDVKM.

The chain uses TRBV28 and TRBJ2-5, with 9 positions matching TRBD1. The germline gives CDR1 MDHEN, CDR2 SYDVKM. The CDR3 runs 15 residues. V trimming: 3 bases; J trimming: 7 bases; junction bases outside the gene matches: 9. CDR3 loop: CASSFLGGGQGTQYF. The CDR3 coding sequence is TGTGCCAGCAGTTTTCTCGGCGGGGGACAGGGGACCCAGTACTTC.

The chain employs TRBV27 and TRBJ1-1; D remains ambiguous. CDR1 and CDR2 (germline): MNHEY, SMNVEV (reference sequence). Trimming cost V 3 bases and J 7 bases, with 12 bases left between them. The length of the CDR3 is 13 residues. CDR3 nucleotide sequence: TGTGCCAGCAGTTTTGTGGGTGGAGGTGAAGCTTTCTTT. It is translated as CASSFVGGGEAFF.

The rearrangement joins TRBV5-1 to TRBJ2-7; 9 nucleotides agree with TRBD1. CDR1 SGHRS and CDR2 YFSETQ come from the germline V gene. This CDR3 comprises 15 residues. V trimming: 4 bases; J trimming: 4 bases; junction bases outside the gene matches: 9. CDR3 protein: CASSRTGTGRYEQYF. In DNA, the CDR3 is TGCGCCAGCAGCCGAACCGGGACAGGGAGATACGAGCAGTACTTC. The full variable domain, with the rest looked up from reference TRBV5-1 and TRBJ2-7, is KAGVTQTPRYLIKTRGQQVTLSCSPISGHRSVSWYQQTPGQGLQFLFEYFSETQRNKGNFPGRFSGRQFSNSRSEMNVSTLELGDSALYLCASSRTGTGRYEQYFGPGTRLTVT.